This paragraph reports one T cell receptor beta chain. What it recognizes is unknown. The ends were cut back, 7 bases at V and 2 bases at J, with 18 bases in the middle. Germline V gene lookup returns CDR1 LGHNT and CDR2 FRNRAP. The CDR3 extends over 16 amino acids. This sample was included in a study of cytomegalovirus exposure and HLA in healthy donors. Study results and caveats: Researchers reported in a later analysis that a missense DCLRE1C variant was tied to TCR beta V- and J-gene trimming. In vitro, a few CMV-associated chains proved specific for CMV antigens. For most TCR beta V segments, an earlier analysis put the productive rate at about 87% or about 30% of the time. There were approximately 150 TCR beta chains listed as cytomegalovirus-associated.

60 Vbeta and 13 Jbeta primers were used in PCR. Sequencing was performed with immunoSEQ multiplex PCR; in TCRdb, only in-frame clones are kept and a portion is missing. The sample consists of around 85,000 clones, around 80% of them appearing once. What was sequenced was PBMCs. This receptor was taken from a woman in her 50s in good health and CMV-seropositive. V gene TRBV12-5 combines with J gene TRBJ1-5, with D uncertain. CDR3 in DNA: TGTGCTAGTGCCCCCGACATCGTCCTGGGCAATCAGCCCCAGCATTTT. Its protein product is CASAPDIVLGNQPQHF.